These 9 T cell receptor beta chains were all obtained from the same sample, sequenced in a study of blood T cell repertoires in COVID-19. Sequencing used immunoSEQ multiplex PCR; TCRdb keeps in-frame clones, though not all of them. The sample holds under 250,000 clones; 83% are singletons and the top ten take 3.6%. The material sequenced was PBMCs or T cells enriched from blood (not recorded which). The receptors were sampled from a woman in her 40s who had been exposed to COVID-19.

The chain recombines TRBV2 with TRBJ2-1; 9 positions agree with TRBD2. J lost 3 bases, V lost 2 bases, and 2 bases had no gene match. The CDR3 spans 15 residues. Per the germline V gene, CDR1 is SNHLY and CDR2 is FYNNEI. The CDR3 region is CASSELAGNYNEQFF. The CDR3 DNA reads TGTGCCAGCAGTGAACTAGCGGGGAACTACAATGAGCAGTTCTTC.

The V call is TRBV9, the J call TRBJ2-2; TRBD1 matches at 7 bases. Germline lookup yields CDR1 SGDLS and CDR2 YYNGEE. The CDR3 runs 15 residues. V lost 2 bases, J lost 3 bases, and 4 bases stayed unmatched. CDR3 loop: CASSVRTGDTGELFF. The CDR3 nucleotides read TGTGCCAGCAGCGTTCGGACAGGAGACACCGGGGAGCTGTTTTTT.

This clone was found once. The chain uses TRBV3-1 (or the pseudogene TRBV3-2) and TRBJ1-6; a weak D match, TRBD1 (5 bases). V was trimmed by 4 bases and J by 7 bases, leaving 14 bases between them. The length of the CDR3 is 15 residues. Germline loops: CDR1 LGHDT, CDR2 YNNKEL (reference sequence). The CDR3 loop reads CASSPSRAVNSPLHF. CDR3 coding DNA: TGTGCCAGCAGCCCCAGCAGGGCCGTCAATTCACCCCTCCACTTT.

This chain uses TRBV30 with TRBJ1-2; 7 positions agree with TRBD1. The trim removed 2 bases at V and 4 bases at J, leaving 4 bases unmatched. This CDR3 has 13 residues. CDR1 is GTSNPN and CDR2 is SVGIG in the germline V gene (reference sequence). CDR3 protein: CAWSTGAFYGYTF. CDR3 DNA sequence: TGTGCCTGGAGTACAGGGGCCTTCTATGGCTACACCTTC.

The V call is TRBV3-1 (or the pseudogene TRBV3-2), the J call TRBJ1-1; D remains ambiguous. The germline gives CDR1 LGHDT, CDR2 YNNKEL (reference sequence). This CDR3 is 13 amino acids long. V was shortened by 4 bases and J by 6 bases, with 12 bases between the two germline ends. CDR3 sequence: CASSPGIRAEAFF. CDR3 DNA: TGTGCCAGCAGCCCCGGGATTCGAGCTGAAGCTTTCTTT.

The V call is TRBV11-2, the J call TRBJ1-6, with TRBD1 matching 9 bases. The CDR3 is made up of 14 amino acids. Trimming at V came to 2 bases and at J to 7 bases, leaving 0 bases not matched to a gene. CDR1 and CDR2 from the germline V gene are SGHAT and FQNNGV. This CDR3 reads CASSLTGGNSPLHF. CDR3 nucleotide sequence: TGTGCCAGCAGCTTAACAGGGGGCAATTCACCCCTCCACTTT.

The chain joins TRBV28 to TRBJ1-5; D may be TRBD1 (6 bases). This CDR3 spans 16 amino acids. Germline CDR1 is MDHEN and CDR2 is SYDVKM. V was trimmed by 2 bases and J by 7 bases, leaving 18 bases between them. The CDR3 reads CASSLRTGGARQPQHF. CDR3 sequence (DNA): TGTGCCAGCAGTTTACGTACGGGGGGCGCGAGGCAGCCCCAGCATTTT.

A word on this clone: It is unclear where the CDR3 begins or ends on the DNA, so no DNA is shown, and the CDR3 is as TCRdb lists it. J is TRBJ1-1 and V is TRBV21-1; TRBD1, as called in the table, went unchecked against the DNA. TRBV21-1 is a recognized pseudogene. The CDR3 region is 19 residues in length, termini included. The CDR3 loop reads CASSKGLDRGFGSGTEAFF.

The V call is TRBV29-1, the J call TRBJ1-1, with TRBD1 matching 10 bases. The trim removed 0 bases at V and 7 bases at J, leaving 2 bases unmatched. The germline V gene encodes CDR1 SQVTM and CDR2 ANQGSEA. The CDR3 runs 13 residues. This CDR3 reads CSVEDGTGVEAFF. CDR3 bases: TGCAGCGTTGAAGATGGGACAGGGGTTGAAGCTTTCTTT.